This TCR beta chain was profiled in a study (dated by TCRdb to about 2015). At the level of the whole study: The study tested whether tumor-infiltrating Tregs in breast cancer are recruited from blood Tregs or converted in situ from other CD4+ T cell subsets.

The research as a whole found: The TCR alpha and beta sequences of tumor-infiltrating Tregs showed the greatest overlap with tumor naive CD4+ T cells, followed by blood naive CD4+ T cells. Rather than covering whole repertoires, validation in the larger cohort was restricted to a single TCR beta V-J rearrangement. The TCR gene usage of tumor memory CD4+ T cells clustered together with blood and lymph node memory CD4+ cells and with lymph node naive CD4+ cells.

In the germline V gene, CDR1 corresponds to MNHNS and CDR2 to SASEGT. The CDR3 runs 11 amino acids, cysteine and phenylalanine included. Just the 33-base CDR3 DNA is kept, in frame starting at base 1. The junction carries 8 bases between V and J, which are trimmed by 4 bases and 8 bases respectively. The Miltenyi Naive CD4+ T Cell Isolation kit was used to purify naive CD4+ T cells, and Tregs were depleted with CD25 microbeads. Tregs, naive and memory CD4+ T cells from tumor, blood and ipsilateral draining lymph nodes of five breast cancer patients underwent full-length TCR alpha and beta sequencing. Tumor tissue and lymph nodes from ipsilateral axillary dissection were perfused with PBS, minced and digested with collagenase I and hyaluronidase. A purity exceeding 90% was confirmed by FACS for the sorted cell populations. On this clonotype: Its specific antigen is unknown. No base quality values were provided; no much bigger clone lies one nucleotide off.

Full-length TCR variable regions were amplified by 5' RACE PCR with constant-region reverse primers, followed by semi-nested PCR with Nested Universal Primer A. The ReliaPrep RNA Cell Miniprep System was used to extract total RNA, which was then reverse transcribed into 5'RACE-ready cDNA with the SMARTer RACE 5'/3' Kit. An Illumina MiSeq was used to sequence the full-length TCR alpha and beta libraries, which had been barcoded with multiplex adaptors. In the authors' own workflow: For each of nine subset-tissue groups, sequencing data from the five patients were pooled, and the groups were then compared using unsupervised clustering of TCR gene usage. Repertoire similarity was calculated with the Morisita-Horn index, weighting shared sequences by their contribution to each repertoire. Clones were called with MiXCR by TCRdb after fastp trimmed the public reads at Q25, and only in-frame beta chains were retained. Every CDR3 protein is listed once, alongside the most common genes and DNA of its rows. What appears here as the V and J calls and clone size reflects TCRdb's work, not the paper's. This sample comprises roughly 23,000 distinct CDR3 sequences, roughly 33% of them detected only once. The ten largest clones add up to roughly 2.4% of the sample.

The TCR was taken from a female donor with breast cancer. Material: tumor-infiltrating naive CD4+ T cells sorted from the breast tumor. The cell subset or site label here, explained by the study, means: naive CD4+ T cells, CD4+CD45RA+CD25-. The sequence is built from TRBV6-1 and TRBJ1-1, with the D gene not confidently named. CDR3 region: CASSGTGEAFF. Here is the DNA: TGTGCCAGCAGTGGCACGGGGGAAGCTTTCTTT.